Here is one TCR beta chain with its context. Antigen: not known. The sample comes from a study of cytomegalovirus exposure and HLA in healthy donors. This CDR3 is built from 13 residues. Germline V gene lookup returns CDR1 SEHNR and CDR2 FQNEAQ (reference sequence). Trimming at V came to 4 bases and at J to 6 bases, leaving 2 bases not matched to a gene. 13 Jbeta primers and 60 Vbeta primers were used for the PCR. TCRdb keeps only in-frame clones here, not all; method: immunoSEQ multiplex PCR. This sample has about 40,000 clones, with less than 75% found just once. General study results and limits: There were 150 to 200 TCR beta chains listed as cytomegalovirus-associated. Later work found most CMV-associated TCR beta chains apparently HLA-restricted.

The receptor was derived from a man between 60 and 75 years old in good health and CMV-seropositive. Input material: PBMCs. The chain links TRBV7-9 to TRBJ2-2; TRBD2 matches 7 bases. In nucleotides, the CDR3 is TGTGCCAGCAGCTCTAGCGGAGCCGGGGAGCTGTTTTTT. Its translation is CASSSSGAGELFF.